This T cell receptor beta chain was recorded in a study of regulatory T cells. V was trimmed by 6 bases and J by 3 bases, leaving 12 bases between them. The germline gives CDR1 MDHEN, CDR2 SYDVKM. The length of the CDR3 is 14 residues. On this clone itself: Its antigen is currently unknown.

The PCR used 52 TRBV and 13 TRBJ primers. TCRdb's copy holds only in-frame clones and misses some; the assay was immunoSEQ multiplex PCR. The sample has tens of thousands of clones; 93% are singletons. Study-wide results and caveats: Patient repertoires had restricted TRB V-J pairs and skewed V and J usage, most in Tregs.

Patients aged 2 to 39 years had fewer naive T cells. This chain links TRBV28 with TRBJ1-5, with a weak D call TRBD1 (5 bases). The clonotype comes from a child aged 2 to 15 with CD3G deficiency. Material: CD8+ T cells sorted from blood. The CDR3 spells CASSTDSYNQPQHF. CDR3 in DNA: TGTGCCAGCAGCACTGACAGCTACAATCAGCCCCAGCATTTT.